This T cell receptor beta chain was found in a study of T cell responses to AZD1222 COVID-19 vaccine. The study, taken as a whole, reports: When two AZD1222 doses had been given, Spike-specific TCR breadth and depth rose. Nearly half of spike-specific TCRs reportedly target variant regions that are unmutated in the B.1.351 and B.1.1.7 variants. CD4 TCRs associated with vaccination spanned spike, dominating at 160-218 and 743-854.

This clone has only a few counts. As yet, its antigen is unknown. V lost 0 bases and J 10 bases, leaving 6 bases between the germline ends. Germline V lookup: CDR1 SQVTM, CDR2 ANQGSEA. CDR3 length: 10 residues. Profiled with immunoSEQ multiplex PCR; TCRdb holds only in-frame clones, not every one. The sample records 130,000 to 150,000 clones, approximately 85% being singletons. The sequencing used peripheral blood, collected 28 days after the second dose of the MenACWY control vaccine. This TCR was sampled from an adult who received the MenACWY meningococcal vaccine as a control. The chain joins TRBV29-1 to TRBJ1-2, with D unclear. CDR3 sequence: CSVEEGSYTF. CDR3 DNA sequence: TGCAGCGTTGAAGAGGGATCCTACACCTTC.